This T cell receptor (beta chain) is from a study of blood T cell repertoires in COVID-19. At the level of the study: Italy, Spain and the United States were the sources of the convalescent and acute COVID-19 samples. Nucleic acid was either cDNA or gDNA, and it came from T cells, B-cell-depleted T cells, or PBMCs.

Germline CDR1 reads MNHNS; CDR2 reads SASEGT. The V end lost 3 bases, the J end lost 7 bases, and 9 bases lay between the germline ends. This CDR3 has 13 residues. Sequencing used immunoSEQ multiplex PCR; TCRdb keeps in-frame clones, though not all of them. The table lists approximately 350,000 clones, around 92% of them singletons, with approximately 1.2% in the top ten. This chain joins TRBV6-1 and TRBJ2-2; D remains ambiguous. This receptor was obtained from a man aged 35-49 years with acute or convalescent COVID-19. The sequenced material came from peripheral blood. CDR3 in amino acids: CASSEWLGGELFF. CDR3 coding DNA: TGTGCCAGCAGTGAGTGGCTAGGCGGGGAGCTGTTTTTT.